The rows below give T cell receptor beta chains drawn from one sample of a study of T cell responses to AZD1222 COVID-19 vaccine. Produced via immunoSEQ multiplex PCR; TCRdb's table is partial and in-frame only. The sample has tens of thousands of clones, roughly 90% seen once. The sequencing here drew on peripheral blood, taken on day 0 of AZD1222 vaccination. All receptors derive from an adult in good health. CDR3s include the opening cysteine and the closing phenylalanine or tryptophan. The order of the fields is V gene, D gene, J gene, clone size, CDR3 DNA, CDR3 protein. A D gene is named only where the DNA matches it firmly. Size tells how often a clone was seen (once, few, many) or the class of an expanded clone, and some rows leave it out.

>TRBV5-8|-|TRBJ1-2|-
TGTGCCAGCAGCTTTCACTCGGGGTCCGCTAACTATGGCTACACCTTC
CASSFHSGSANYGYTF
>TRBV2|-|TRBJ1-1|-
TGTGCCAGCAGCGCAGGGGTTGAAGCTTTCTTT
CASSAGVEAFF
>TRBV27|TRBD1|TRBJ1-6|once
TGTGCCAGCAGGGGGGGGACAGGAAAAAATTCACCCCTCCACTTT
CASRGGTGKNSPLHF
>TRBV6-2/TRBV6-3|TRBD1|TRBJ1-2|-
TGTGCCAGCAGTTACGGGACAGGGGAAACGCGGACCTTC
CASSYGTGETRTF
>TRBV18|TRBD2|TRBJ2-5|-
TGTGCCAGCTCATCGAATGCCCCTAGCGGGAGCGGAGAGACCCAGTACTTC
CASSSNAPSGSGETQYF
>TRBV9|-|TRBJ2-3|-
TGTGCCAGCAGCGTAGCTGAGTCGTTTAGCGGAACGGGGATAGATACGCAGTATTTT
CASSVAESFSGTGIDTQYF
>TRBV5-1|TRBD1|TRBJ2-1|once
TGCGCCAGTTCCCGGGACAGGGTTAATGAGCAGTTCTTC
CASSRDRVNEQFF
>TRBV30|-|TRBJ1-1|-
TGTGCCTGGATCTACTACACTGAAGCTTTCTTT
CAWIYYTEAFF
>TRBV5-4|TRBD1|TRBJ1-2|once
TGTGCCAGCAGCCGAGGACAGGATAACTATGGCTACACCTTC
CASSRGQDNYGYTF
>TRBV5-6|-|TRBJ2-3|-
TGTGCCAGCAGCCCGGGGGTCGGCAGCACAGATACGCAGTATTTT
CASSPGVGSTDTQYF
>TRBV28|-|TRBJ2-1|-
TGTGCCAGCAGTTTGGCCGGAGTTAGATACAATGAGCAGTTCTTC
CASSLAGVRYNEQFF
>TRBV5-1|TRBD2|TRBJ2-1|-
TGCGCCAGCAGTTCCGGACTAGCGGGAGGGCCTAATTTTGTAAATGAGCAGTTCTTC
CASSSGLAGGPNFVNEQFF
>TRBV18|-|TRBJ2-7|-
TGTGCCAGCTCACCAAAGGCTAGCGCAGGAGAGCAGTACTTC
CASSPKASAGEQYF
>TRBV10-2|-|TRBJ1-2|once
TGCGCCAGCAGTGAGTCCTCGGGGGTCGGCTACACCTTC
CASSESSGVGYTF
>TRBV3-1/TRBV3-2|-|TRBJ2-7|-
TGTGCCAGCAGCCAAGCGTCAGGGTTCGAGCAGTACTTC
CASSQASGFEQYF
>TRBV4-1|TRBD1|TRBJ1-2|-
TGCGCCAGCAGCCAAGACTTACAGGGGTATGGCTACACCTTC
CASSQDLQGYGYTF
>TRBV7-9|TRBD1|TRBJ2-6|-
TGTGCCAGCAGCTTATTTGGACAGGGGAGCTCTGGGGCCAACGTCCTGACTTTC
CASSLFGQGSSGANVLTF